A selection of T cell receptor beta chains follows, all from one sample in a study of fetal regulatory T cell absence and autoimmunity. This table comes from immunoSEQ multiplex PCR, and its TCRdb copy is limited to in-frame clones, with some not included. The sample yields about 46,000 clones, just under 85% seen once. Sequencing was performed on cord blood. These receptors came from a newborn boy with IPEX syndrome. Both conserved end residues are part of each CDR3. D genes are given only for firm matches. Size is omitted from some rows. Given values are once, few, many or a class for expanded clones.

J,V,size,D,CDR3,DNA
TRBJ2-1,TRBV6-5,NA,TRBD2,CASTGGNEQFF,TGTGCCAGCACGGGGGGCAATGAGCAGTTCTTC
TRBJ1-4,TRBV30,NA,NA,CAWSVILGVTNEKLFF,TGTGCCTGGAGTGTTATTTTAGGGGTAACTAATGAAAAACTGTTTTTT
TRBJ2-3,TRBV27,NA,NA,CASSLDSTDTQYF,TGTGCCAGCAGTCTAGACAGCACAGATACGCAGTATTTT
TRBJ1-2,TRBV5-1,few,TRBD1,CASSGTGGGGYTF,TGCGCCAGCAGCGGAACAGGGGGCGGCGGCTACACCTTC
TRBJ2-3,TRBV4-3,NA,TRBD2,CASSQLSGGALDTQYF,TGCGCCAGCAGCCAACTGAGCGGGGGGGCCTTAGATACGCAGTATTTT
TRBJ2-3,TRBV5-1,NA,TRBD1,CASSTTGGTDTQYF,TGCGCCAGCAGCACGACAGGGGGCACAGATACGCAGTATTTT
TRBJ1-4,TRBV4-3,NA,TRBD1,CASSQARGGEKLFF,TGCGCCAGCAGCCAAGCCAGGGGGGGTGAAAAACTGTTTTTT
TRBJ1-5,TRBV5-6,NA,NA,CASSRRGTNQPQHF,TGTGCCAGCAGCCGGAGAGGGACCAATCAGCCCCAGCATTTT
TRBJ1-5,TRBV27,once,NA,CASRPAGNRNQPQHF,TGTGCCAGCAGACCCGCCGGGAACCGCAATCAGCCCCAGCATTTT
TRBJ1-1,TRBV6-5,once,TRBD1,CASSYPPTGVVEAFF,TGTGCCAGCAGTTACCCCCCGACAGGGGTAGTGGAAGCTTTCTTT
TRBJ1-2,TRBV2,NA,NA,CASSDRVRGYTF,TGTGCCAGCAGTGACAGGGTGAGAGGCTACACCTTC
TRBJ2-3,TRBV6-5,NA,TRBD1,CASLRGHTQYF,TGTGCCAGCTTGAGGGGGCATACGCAGTATTTT
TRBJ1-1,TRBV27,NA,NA,CASSHPGRMNTEAFF,TGTGCCAGCAGTCACCCTGGACGGATGAACACTGAAGCTTTCTTT
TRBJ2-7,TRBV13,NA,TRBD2,CASSLMASGGFSSYEQYF,TGTGCCAGCAGCTTAATGGCTAGCGGGGGGTTTAGCTCCTACGAGCAGTACTTC
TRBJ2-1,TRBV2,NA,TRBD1,CASSEPHLTGGNEQFF,TGTGCCAGCAGTGAGCCCCATCTGACAGGGGGCAATGAGCAGTTCTTC
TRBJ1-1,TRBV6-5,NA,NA,CASIYRTDHNTEAFF,TGTGCCAGCATATACAGAACGGACCATAACACTGAAGCTTTCTTT
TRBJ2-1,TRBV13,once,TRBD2,CASSQAGGRRYNEQFF,TGTGCCAGCAGCCAGGCGGGGGGCCGGCGGTACAATGAGCAGTTCTTC
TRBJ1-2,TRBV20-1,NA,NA,CSATRQAGYTF,TGCAGTGCTACCCGACAGGCAGGCTACACCTTC
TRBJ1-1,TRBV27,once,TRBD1,CASRLQGAPGKAFF,TGTGCCAGCAGGCTCCAGGGGGCCCCCGGGAAAGCTTTCTTT
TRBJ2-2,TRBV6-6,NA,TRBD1,CAIGAGGPGELFF,TGTGCCATCGGGGCAGGGGGACCCGGGGAGCTGTTTTTT
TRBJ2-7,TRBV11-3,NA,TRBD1,CASTRLNTGAYEQYF,TGTGCCAGCACCCGATTAAATACAGGGGCCTACGAGCAGTACTTC
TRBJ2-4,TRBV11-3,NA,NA,CASSLKSQGAKNIQYF,TGTGCCAGCAGCTTAAAATCCCAGGGGGCCAAAAACATTCAGTACTTC
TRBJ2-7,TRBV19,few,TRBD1,CASSRDSSYEQYF,TGTGCCAGTAGTCGGGACAGTTCCTACGAGCAGTACTTC